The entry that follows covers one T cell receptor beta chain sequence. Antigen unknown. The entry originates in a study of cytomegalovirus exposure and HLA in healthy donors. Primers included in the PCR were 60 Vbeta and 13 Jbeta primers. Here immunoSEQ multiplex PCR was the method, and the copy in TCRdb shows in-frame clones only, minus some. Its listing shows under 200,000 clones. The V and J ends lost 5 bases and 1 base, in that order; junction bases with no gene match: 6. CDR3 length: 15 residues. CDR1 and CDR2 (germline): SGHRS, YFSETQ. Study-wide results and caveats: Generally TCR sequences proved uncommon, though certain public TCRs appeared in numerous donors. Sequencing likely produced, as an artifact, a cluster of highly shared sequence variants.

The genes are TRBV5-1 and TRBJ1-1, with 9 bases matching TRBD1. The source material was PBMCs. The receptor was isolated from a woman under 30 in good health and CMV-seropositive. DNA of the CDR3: TGCGCCAGCAGTTCCGGGACAGGGCCGAACACTGAAGCTTTCTTT. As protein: CASSSGTGPNTEAFF.